This passage covers 21 T cell receptor beta chains from one sample sequenced in a study of blood T cell repertoires in COVID-19. The method was immunoSEQ multiplex PCR; TCRdb's version includes in-frame clones alone and lacks a portion of them. The table shows about 59,000 clones, with roughly 91% occurring only once. The sequencing input was peripheral blood. The source of these receptors is a human donor in a cohort sampled during active COVID-19.

This clone was detected once. The chain has TRBV30 and TRBJ2-5; 9 bases align to TRBD2. The V segment lost 0 bases and the J segment 3 bases; nucleotides outside the gene matches: 5. The germline gives CDR1 GTSNPN, CDR2 SVGIG (reference sequence). The CDR3 consists of 15 residues. The DNA of the CDR3 is TGTGCCTGGAGTGTGGATAGCGGGAGTAAAGAGACCCAGTACTTC. Residues: CAWSVDSGSKETQYF.

The V call is TRBV28, the J call TRBJ1-2; 12 nucleotides match TRBD1. This CDR3 comprises 14 residues. Trimming took 7 bases from V and 4 from J; bases not matched to a gene: 4. Germline CDR1 reads MDHEN; CDR2 reads SYDVKM. The DNA for the CDR3 is TGTGCCAGCAACCTGGGACAGGGGGCCTATGGCTACACCTTC. Translated: CASNLGQGAYGYTF.

The J gene is TRBJ2-2, the V gene TRBV3-1 (or the pseudogene TRBV3-2), with D unclear. Germline V gene data show CDR1 as LGHDT and CDR2 as YNNKEL (reference sequence). Trimming left V 5 bases short and J 9 bases short, with 7 bases between. The CDR3 loop spans 11 amino acids. The CDR3 loop is CASSYLRELFF. The CDR3 nucleotides read TGTGCCAGCAGCTACCTACGGGAGCTGTTTTTT.

This clone came up once. J is TRBJ2-5 and V is TRBV7-2, with D maybe TRBD2 (5 bases). There are 16 residues in the CDR3. V gave up 5 bases and J gave up 1 base, with 17 bases separating them. Germline V lookup: CDR1 SGHTA, CDR2 FQGNSA. CDR3 loop: CASSTPWENSQETQYF. The CDR3 bases are TGTGCCAGCAGCACCCCCTGGGAGAATAGCCAAGAGACCCAGTACTTC.

The chain employs TRBV3-1 (or the pseudogene TRBV3-2) and TRBJ1-4; tentative D call: TRBD1 (5 bases). The length of the CDR3 is 16 residues. Germline values: CDR1 LGHDT, CDR2 YNNKEL (reference sequence). With 0 bases removed from V and 3 bases from J, the gap between germline ends came to 11 bases. The CDR3 nucleotides are TGTGCCAGCAGCCAAGATAAAGGGGTGGCTAATGAAAAACTGTTTTTT. It is translated as CASSQDKGVANEKLFF.

This clone was counted a single time. The CDR3 DNA follows: TGTGCCAGCAGTTTGGGCCTCTCCTACGAGCAGTACTTC. This encodes CASSLGLSYEQYF. The chain recombines TRBV12-3 or TRBV12-4 with TRBJ2-7, with D unresolved. The CDR3 has 13 residues. Trimming took 3 bases from V and 0 from J, leaving 6 bases between them.

The CDR3 sequence is CASSPPGHGYTF. As DNA, the CDR3 is TGTGCCAGCTCACCACCGGGCCATGGCTACACCTTC. This chain connects TRBV18 to TRBJ1-2; D gene uncertain. V was shortened by 0 bases and J by 6 bases, with 5 bases between the two germline ends. Germline V CDR1 and CDR2: KGHSH, LQKENI. This CDR3 region has 12 residues.

This chain connects TRBV24-1 to TRBJ1-5; D is ambiguous. V lost 1 base and J lost 6, with 3 bases in between. The CDR3 covers 12 residues. Germline assignment: CDR1 KGHDR and CDR2 SFDVKD. CDR3 nucleotides: TGTGCCACCAGTGATTTCGGTCAGCCCCAGCATTTT. Encoded protein: CATSDFGQPQHF.

V and J are TRBV15 and TRBJ2-7; TRBD1 matches at 7 bases. CDR1 LNHNV and CDR2 YYDKDF come from the germline V gene (reference sequence). This CDR3 has 17 amino acids. Trimming removed 2 bases from V and 3 bases from J; junction bases left unmatched: 13. The CDR3 DNA reads TGTGCCACCAGCAGAACCGCGAGTGGGACAGAGAGCTACGAGCAGTACTTC. Translating it yields CATSRTASGTESYEQYF.

This clone turned up a few times. This chain connects TRBV19 to TRBJ2-1, with a tentative D call TRBD2 (5 bases). The CDR3 runs 10 residues. Germline V gene data show CDR1 as LNHDA and CDR2 as SQIVND (reference sequence). The V end lost 5 bases, the J end lost 12 bases, and 8 bases lay between the germline ends. CDR3 DNA sequence: TGTGCCAGTAGTCCTCGGGGGCAGTTCTTC. Translation: CASSPRGQFF.

J is TRBJ2-1 and V is TRBV15; D unclear. Trimming shortened V by 0 bases and J by 8 bases, and 14 bases separated the two germline ends. The V gene's germline CDR1 is LNHNV and CDR2 YYDKDF (reference sequence). The CDR3 runs 15 residues. CDR3: CATSRDVGVWYEQFF. CDR3 nucleotides: TGTGCCACCAGCAGAGACGTCGGAGTTTGGTATGAGCAGTTCTTC.

This clone was picked up one time. This rearrangement joins TRBV6-5 to TRBJ1-3; D unclear. Germline V CDR1 and CDR2: MNHEY, SVGAGI. Trimming left V 3 bases short and J 2 bases short, with 5 bases between. The CDR3 has 13 amino acids. The CDR3 nucleotides read TGTGCCAGCAGTTATATTGCTGGAAACACCATATATTTT. Amino acid sequence: CASSYIAGNTIYF.

The V call is TRBV24-1, the J call TRBJ2-7; 7 bases are a match to TRBD1. The germline CDR1 and CDR2 sequences are KGHDR and SFDVKD. The CDR3 extends over 14 amino acids. After removal of 0 bases from V and 6 bases from J, the junction contained 4 bases not matched to a gene. The CDR3 DNA reads TGTGCCACCAGTGATTTGTCAGGGGGACGCGAGCAGTACTTC. Encoded protein: CATSDLSGGREQYF.

This clone occurred once. V usage is TRBV7-5 and J usage is TRBJ2-3; TRBD2 reflects the table's D call only, with no check against the DNA. TRBV7-5 is tagged as a pseudogene. The CDR3 is 15 amino acids. In DNA form, the CDR3 reads TGTGCCAGAAGCTTAAGAGTCTATCCCACAGATACGCAGTATTTT. Translation: CARSLRVYPTDTQYF.

The chain has TRBV9 and TRBJ2-7; D gene ambiguous. In germline, CDR1 is SGDLS, CDR2 YYNGEE. The CDR3 runs 13 residues. The V and J ends lost 0 bases and 3 bases respectively, with 7 bases between them. The CDR3 region is CASSVAASYEQYF. The CDR3 DNA follows: TGTGCCAGCAGCGTAGCCGCCAGCTACGAGCAGTACTTC.

The J gene is TRBJ2-5, the V gene TRBV3-1 (or the pseudogene TRBV3-2), with D tentatively TRBD2 (5 bases). The CDR3 is 14 amino acids. Germline loops: CDR1 LGHDT, CDR2 YNNKEL (reference sequence). Deletions cut 5 bases from V and 5 bases from J, with 15 bases between. CDR3: CASSASSLGETQYF. CDR3 nucleotide sequence: TGTGCCAGCAGCGCTAGCAGCCTCGGGGAGACCCAGTACTTC.

This sequence joins TRBV29-1 and TRBJ1-2, with 9 bases aligning to TRBD1. Germline CDR1 is SQVTM and CDR2 is ANQGSEA. With V trimmed by 6 bases and J by 4 bases, 9 bases remained unmatched. This CDR3 contains 14 residues. CDR3 coding DNA: TGCAGCGTCGGTGGGGGGACAGGGACCTATGGCTACACCTTC. It specifies CSVGGGTGTYGYTF.

This chain uses TRBV7-4 with TRBJ2-1; TRBD2 aligns across 8 bases. Germline CDR1 and CDR2: SGHVT and SQSDAQ. CDR3 length equals 15 residues. V was clipped by 9 bases and J by 4 bases; unmatched bases: 11. The CDR3 loop reads CARDGRLAPYNEQFF. The CDR3 nucleotides read TGTGCCAGAGACGGGCGACTAGCGCCTTACAATGAGCAGTTCTTC.

This chain joins TRBV2 and TRBJ2-3; D not resolved. With 5 bases removed from V and 2 bases from J, the gap between germline ends came to 8 bases. The CDR3 has 13 amino acids. Per the germline V gene, CDR1 is SNHLY and CDR2 is FYNNEI. The CDR3 here is CASSYTYTDTQYF. The CDR3, as DNA: TGTGCCAGCAGTTACACGTACACAGATACGCAGTATTTT.

This clone was observed once. The chain has TRBV9 and TRBJ2-5; D might be TRBD1 (5 bases). V dropped 6 bases and J dropped 3 bases, with 18 bases sitting between them. Per germline, CDR1 SGDLS and CDR2 YYNGEE. There are 15 residues in the CDR3. The DNA of the CDR3 is TGTGCCAGCAATGAGGCGTGGGGCGGTGAAGAGACCCAGTACTTC. Protein sequence: CASNEAWGGEETQYF.

This clone was detected only once. The chain joins TRBV6-2 or TRBV6-3 to TRBJ1-2, with a tentative D call TRBD1 (5 bases). CDR3 length equals 14 residues. Deletions cut 2 bases from V and 8 bases from J, with 15 bases between. CDR1 is MNHEY and CDR2 is SVGEGT in the germline V gene. The CDR3 sequence is CASSYTQGRGGYTF. CDR3 nucleotide sequence: TGTGCCAGCAGTTACACGCAGGGTAGGGGCGGCTACACCTTC.